Listed below are T cell receptor beta chains from one sample, sequenced in a study of read filtering for tumor transcriptome and immune sequencing. TCRdb called the reads again in MiXCR, with one record for every CDR3 protein. The table includes 43,000 or so distinct CDR3 sequences, about 12% detected once. Sequenced sample: a population of CD138-negative cells sorted from bone marrow. These TCRs come from a donor at least 40 years old with multiple myeloma. CDR3s include the opening cysteine and the closing phenylalanine or tryptophan. Fields, in order: V gene, J gene, clone size, D gene, CDR3 protein, CDR3 DNA. The D gene is left open where the match is weak. Rows give clone size only sometimes, using once, few, many, or a class for an expanded clone.

TRBV14	TRBJ1-5	many	-	CASSHPGRGPHNQPQHF	TGTGCCAGCAGCCACCCGGGGCGGGGCCCCCACAATCAGCCCCAGCATTTT
TRBV10-1	TRBJ2-3	many	-	CASSESTGDTQYF	TGCGCCAGCAGTGAATCGACGGGCGATACGCAGTATTTT
TRBV9	TRBJ2-5	medium-sized	TRBD1	CASSVAPTITGTEETQYF	TGTGCCAGCAGCGTAGCGCCAACAATCACCGGGACAGAAGAGACCCAGTACTTC
TRBV19	TRBJ2-5	many	-	CASSTRGETQYF	TGTGCCAGTAGTACTAGAGGAGAGACCCAGTACTTC
TRBV5-4	TRBJ2-3	-	TRBD2	CASSHMTSQSTDTQYF	TGTGCCAGCAGCCACATGACTAGCCAGAGCACAGATACGCAGTATTTT
TRBV29-1	TRBJ2-1	many	-	CSVLVSGATRNEQFF	TGCAGCGTATTAGTGTCGGGAGCAACTCGAAATGAGCAGTTCTTC
TRBV21-1	TRBJ2-7	many	-	CASSKLGLREPTSYEQYF	TGTGCCAGCAGCAAATTAGGGCTGCGGGAGCCAACCTCCTACGAGCAGTACTTC
TRBV29-1	TRBJ2-2	many	-	CSVLDGRQSTGELFF	TGCAGCGTATTGGACGGTAGACAGAGCACCGGGGAGCTGTTTTTT
TRBV7-9	TRBJ2-3	-	TRBD1	CATHEGGADGTGHTDTQYF	TGTGCCACCCACGAGGGAGGCGCGGACGGGACAGGGCACACAGATACGCAGTATTTT
TRBV2	TRBJ1-1	many	-	CASSEARYNTEAFF	TGTGCCAGCAGTGAAGCGCGGTACAACACTGAAGCTTTCTTT
TRBV19	TRBJ2-1	many	TRBD2	CASSTDSGRLGNEQFF	TGTGCCAGTAGTACTGATAGCGGGAGGTTAGGCAATGAGCAGTTCTTC
TRBV7-9	TRBJ2-7	many	-	CASTPSSYEQYF	TGTGCCAGCACCCCTTCTTCCTACGAGCAGTACTTC
TRBV29-1	TRBJ2-1	many	TRBD1	CSVPRGQGSRNEQFF	TGCAGCGTCCCGAGGGGACAGGGGTCTCGAAATGAGCAGTTCTTC
TRBV7-9	TRBJ2-6	-	TRBD2	CASSLGPAGVLSGANVLTF	TGTGCCAGCAGCTTAGGACCAGCGGGAGTCCTTTCTGGGGCCAACGTCCTGACTTTC
TRBV12-3/TRBV12-4	TRBJ1-1	many	-	CASSPRPGREVNTEAFF	TGTGCCAGCAGTCCCCGTCCTGGGCGTGAGGTGAACACTGAAGCTTTCTTT
TRBV7-2	TRBJ2-1	many	TRBD2	CASSLGTSGRYNEQFF	TGTGCCAGCAGCTTGGGGACTAGCGGGCGTTACAATGAGCAGTTCTTC
TRBV28	TRBJ2-5	many	-	CASSLILRETQYF	TGTGCCAGCAGTCTTATCCTCAGAGAGACCCAGTACTTC
TRBV7-9	TRBJ2-3	-	-	CASSPWGGADAQYF	TGTGCCAGCAGCCCATGGGGGGGCGCAGATGCGCAGTATTTT
TRBV5-1	TRBJ2-6	many	-	CASSSVGGQGLSGANVLTF	TGCGCCAGCTCCTCAGTGGGGGGGCAGGGCCTCTCTGGGGCCAACGTCCTGACTTTC
TRBV18	TRBJ1-1	many	TRBD1	CASSSTGGETEAFF	TGTGCCAGCTCCTCGACAGGGGGTGAAACTGAAGCTTTCTTT
TRBV10-3	TRBJ2-3	many	-	CAISVRATDTQYF	TGTGCCATCAGTGTAAGGGCCACAGATACGCAGTATTTT
TRBV9	TRBJ1-1	-	-	CASSPPANTEAFF	TGTGCCAGCAGCCCTCCGGCTAACACTGAAGCTTTCTTT
TRBV4-3	TRBJ2-5	many	TRBD2	CASSQDASAGAETQYF	TGCGCCAGCAGCCAAGATGCAAGTGCGGGAGCTGAGACCCAGTACTTC
TRBV15	TRBJ2-1	many	-	CATSNDGNEQFF	TGTGCCACCAGCAACGACGGGAATGAGCAGTTCTTC
TRBV19	TRBJ2-2	many	TRBD2	CASTPWLAAGTGELFF	TGTGCCAGTACCCCTTGGCTAGCGGCTGGGACCGGGGAGCTGTTTTTT